The clone carrying this T cell receptor beta chain was detected only a few times. From germline, CDR1 is SGHAT and CDR2 FQNNGV. CDR3 length: 15 residues. Between the trimmed V and J ends, which lost 0 bases and 3 bases, there was a span of 12 bases. This specimen comes from a study of CD8 T cells in ankylosing spondylitis. TCRdb re-analysed the 5' RACE reads in MiXCR, keeping a single row per CDR3 protein. The sample lists 150,000 to 250,000 distinct CDR3 sequences, 10% to 15% seen once, with approximately 15% in the top ten. Sequencing was done on a sample of blood, either unsorted or a sorted T cell fraction (not recorded which). The origin of this receptor is a male donor with ankylosing spondylitis or in good health (not recorded which). The J gene is TRBJ2-7, the V gene TRBV11-2; the D is unclear. The CDR3 loop reads CASSLEVSQNYEQYF. CDR3 bases: TGTGCCAGCAGCTTAGAGGTGTCCCAAAACTACGAGCAGTACTTC.